A single sample is the source of the 20 T cell receptor beta chains below, sequenced in a study of T-cell reconstitution after alpha-beta-depleted transplantation in children. Unique molecular identifiers were used to barcode this TCRbeta library. TCRdb used MiXCR to reprocess the PCR reads, holding one entry per CDR3 protein. The table records some 250,000 distinct CDR3 sequences, about 11% of them present only once. Here the sequenced sample was PBMCs from the stem cell graft donor, taken from the stem cell graft. The receptors stem from a human donor who donated a stem cell graft to a child with acute lymphoblastic leukemia.

This clonotype was recorded at least ten times. V usage is TRBV9 and J usage is TRBJ1-1; D remains ambiguous. V was cut by 4 bases and J by 2 bases, with 9 bases left in between. The germline CDR1 and CDR2 sequences are SGDLS and YYNGEE. The CDR3 has 13 amino acids. CDR3 residues: CASSPSANTEAFF. The CDR3 coding sequence is TGTGCCAGCAGCCCATCGGCCAACACTGAAGCTTTCTTT.

There are many counts of this clonotype. V and J are TRBV29-1 and TRBJ2-7, with D possibly matching TRBD1 (6 bases). CDR1 SQVTM and CDR2 ANQGSEA come from the germline V gene. V lost 7 bases and J 7 bases, leaving 26 bases between the germline ends. There are 15 residues in the CDR3. The CDR3 DNA sequence: TGCAGCGCTATTCTCTCCTCGGGACACTTGGGAGAGCAGTACTTC. It translates to CSAILSSGHLGEQYF.

This clonotype was seen ten or more times. The V and J genes are TRBV20-1 and TRBJ2-5; 7 bases agree with TRBD1. The germline gives CDR1 DFQATT, CDR2 SNEGSKA (reference sequence). There are 15 residues in the CDR3. Trimming at V came to 6 bases and at J to 7 bases, leaving 17 bases not matched to a gene. CDR3 DNA: TGCAGTGCCAGAACCGGGACAGTCGTTTTTGGGACCCAGTACTTC. Translating gives CSARTGTVVFGTQYF.

The V call is TRBV5-4, the J call TRBJ1-5; D may be TRBD1 (5 bases). Trimming cost V 4 bases and J 4 bases, with 12 bases left between them. The CDR3 is 14 residues long. Germline V gives CDR1 SGHNT, CDR2 YYREEE (reference sequence). The CDR3 sequence is CASSVDRNNQPQHF. For the CDR3, the DNA is TGTGCCAGCAGCGTTGACAGAAATAATCAGCCCCAGCATTTT.

This clonotype was counted ten times or more. The V call is TRBV28, the J call TRBJ2-5, with TRBD1 as a possible D gene (6 bases). This CDR3 has 15 residues. V dropped 6 bases and J dropped 1 base, with 15 bases sitting between them. The germline V gene encodes CDR1 MDHEN and CDR2 SYDVKM. The CDR3 DNA follows: TGTGCCAGCAGCATCCTTACCAGGGGCCAAGAGACCCAGTACTTC. Its protein product is CASSILTRGQETQYF.

This clonotype was observed at least ten times. This sequence joins TRBV27 and TRBJ1-5; perhaps TRBD1 as D (6 bases). There are 18 residues in the CDR3. Germline lookup yields CDR1 MNHEY and CDR2 SMNVEV (reference sequence). Between the trimmed V and J ends, which lost 1 base and 4 bases, there was a span of 20 bases. The CDR3 coding sequence is TGTGCCAGCAGTTTATACAAGACAGGACAATCCCTAAATCAGCCCCAGCATTTT. Protein: CASSLYKTGQSLNQPQHF.

In this sample, this clonotype turned up many times. This sequence joins TRBV12-3 or TRBV12-4 and TRBJ1-4; D is ambiguous. This CDR3 is 15 amino acids long. Trimming shortened V by 5 bases and J by 6 bases, and 16 bases separated the two germline ends. The CDR3 bases are TGTGCCAGCAGTCTCCGAGGGAGGAACGATGAAAAACTGTTTTTT. Protein sequence: CASSLRGRNDEKLFF.

This clonotype has at least ten counts. This rearrangement joins TRBV15 to TRBJ2-5; no clear D gene. Trimming left V 0 bases short and J 2 bases short, with 1 base between. Per germline, CDR1 LNHNV and CDR2 YYDKDF (reference sequence). The CDR3 sequence is 12 residues long. CDR3 in DNA: TGTGCCACCAGCAGAGATCAAGAGACCCAGTACTTC. Protein: CATSRDQETQYF.

The sample holds many counts of this clonotype. V is TRBV9 and J is TRBJ2-7, with TRBD1 identical over 8 bases. This CDR3 has 16 residues. After removal of 4 bases from V and 3 bases from J, the junction contained 12 bases not matched to a gene. Germline CDR1 reads SGDLS; CDR2 reads YYNGEE. The DNA for the CDR3 is TGTGCCAGCAGCCCAGGGGGTGACAGGGGCTACTACGAGCAGTACTTC. Protein sequence: CASSPGGDRGYYEQYF.

Many counts were recorded for this clonotype. The CDR3 is CASSSSTGTDYGTQYF. CDR3 nucleotide sequence: TGTGCCAGCAGCAGCTCCACCGGGACAGATTATGGGACCCAGTACTTC. V usage is TRBV11-2 and J usage is TRBJ2-5; 7 bases agree with TRBD1. The CDR3 has 16 amino acids. Germline V gene sequence: CDR1 SGHAT, CDR2 FQNNGV. J lost 7 bases, V lost 5 bases, and 16 bases had no gene match. Looking up the rest from reference TRBV11-2 and TRBJ2-5 gives the full variable domain: EAGVAQSPRYKIIEKRQSVAFWCNPISGHATLYWYQQILGQGPKLLIQFQNNGVVDDSQLPKDRFSAERLKGVDSTLKIQPAKLEDSAVYLCASSSSTGTDYGTQYFGPGTRLLVL.

This clonotype was observed a handful of times. The chain carries TRBV3-1 and TRBJ1-6; D unresolved. Germline V gives CDR1 LGHDT, CDR2 YNNKEL (reference sequence). This CDR3 has 15 residues. V lost 4 bases and J lost 10, with 17 bases in between. The CDR3 sequence: CASSPYEVEGSPLHF. DNA of the CDR3: TGTGCCAGCAGCCCCTATGAGGTCGAAGGGTCACCCCTCCACTTT.

This clonotype was seen a few times. This sequence joins TRBV5-1 and TRBJ2-7; TRBD1 is a possible D gene (7 bases). Trimming left V 3 bases short and J 0 bases short, with 13 bases between. Per germline, CDR1 SGHRS and CDR2 YFSETQ. This CDR3 region has 15 residues. The CDR3 nucleotides read TGCGCCAGCAGCTCTCGACAGGGAGGCTCCTACGAGCAGTACTTC. It codes for CASSSRQGGSYEQYF.

This clonotype has at least ten counts. This chain joins TRBV7-9 and TRBJ2-7, with 7 positions matching TRBD1. This CDR3 is built from 15 residues. V dropped 4 bases and J dropped 2; count of bases not matched to a gene: 8. Germline V gene data show CDR1 as SEHNR and CDR2 as FQNEAQ (reference sequence). CDR3 sequence reads: CASSSPRDSPYEQYF. The CDR3 DNA reads TGTGCCAGCAGCTCACCCCGGGACAGCCCCTACGAGCAGTACTTC.

This rearrangement joins TRBV20-1 to TRBJ1-5; D might be TRBD1 (5 bases). With 1 base removed from V and 3 bases from J, the gap between germline ends came to 7 bases. Germline V gene data show CDR1 as DFQATT and CDR2 as SNEGSKA (reference sequence). CDR3 length: 13 residues. CDR3 region: CSARGRDNQPQHF. The DNA for the CDR3 is TGCAGTGCTAGAGGCAGGGACAATCAGCCCCAGCATTTT.

This clonotype was counted many times. V and J are TRBV30 and TRBJ1-5, with TRBD1 matching over 10 bases. V shed 5 bases and J 7 bases; nucleotides not matched to a gene: 5. The CDR3 extends over 13 amino acids. In germline, CDR1 is GTSNPN, CDR2 SVGIG (reference sequence). CDR3 amino acids: CAWDRGPGQPQHF. CDR3 DNA: TGTGCCTGGGACAGGGGGCCAGGACAGCCCCAGCATTTT.

This clonotype occurred many times. V gene TRBV5-1 combines with J gene TRBJ1-6; D possibly corresponds to TRBD1 (6 bases). Trimming shortened V by 7 bases and J by 4 bases, and 12 bases separated the two germline ends. The CDR3 loop spans 14 amino acids. Per the germline V gene, CDR1 is SGHRS and CDR2 is YFSETQ. The CDR3 loop is CASSRDTYNSPLHF. The CDR3, as DNA: TGCGCCAGCTCCAGGGACACGTATAATTCACCCCTCCACTTT.

This clonotype was counted at least ten times. V usage is TRBV4-2 and J usage is TRBJ1-6, with D perhaps matching TRBD1 (5 bases). Trimming stripped 0 bases from V and 7 bases from J, with 19 bases between. This CDR3 has 18 residues. Germline loops: CDR1 LGHNA, CDR2 YNFKEQ. The CDR3 DNA reads TGTGCCAGCAGCCAAGATGGTCGGGTCGACAGACTAAATTCACCCCTCCACTTT. It yields the protein CASSQDGRVDRLNSPLHF.

Many counts were recorded for this clonotype. The chain links TRBV6-5 to TRBJ1-2; D is unresolved. Trimming cost V 0 bases and J 9 bases, with 17 bases left between them. This CDR3 is built from 15 residues. In germline, CDR1 is MNHEY, CDR2 SVGAGI. For the CDR3, the DNA is TGTGCCAGCAGTTACTCGAAGCATCCCCTAGATAGCTACACCTTC. This sequence encodes CASSYSKHPLDSYTF.

This clonotype was picked up many times. V and J are TRBV5-1 and TRBJ2-2, with D possibly TRBD1 on 6 matching bases. V was pared by 6 bases and J by 0 bases, with 12 bases between. Looked up from germline, CDR1 is SGHRS and CDR2 is YFSETQ. CDR3 length equals 15 residues. Here the CDR3 reads CASTWGQPNTGELFF. The CDR3 region has the DNA TGCGCCAGCACCTGGGGGCAGCCGAACACCGGGGAGCTGTTTTTT.

At least ten counts were recorded for this clonotype. The chain joins TRBV27 to TRBJ2-7; 11 positions match TRBD1. Per the germline V gene, CDR1 is MNHEY and CDR2 is SMNVEV (reference sequence). Trimming at V came to 7 bases and at J to 2 bases, leaving 13 bases not matched to a gene. The CDR3 extends over 17 amino acids. This chain's CDR3 is CASTRLAPGQGAYEQYF. As DNA, the CDR3 is TGTGCCAGCACCCGGTTGGCCCCGGGACAGGGGGCCTACGAGCAGTACTTC.